One T cell receptor beta chain is described in this entry. This table comes from immunoSEQ multiplex PCR, and its TCRdb copy is limited to in-frame clones, with some not included. The sample has around 70,000 clones, about 90% seen once; the top ten hold almost 0.3%. CDR3 length: 13 amino acids. Germline CDR1 MNHNY, CDR2 SVGAGI (reference sequence). Trimming took 6 bases from V and 7 from J; bases not matched to a gene: 9. The source of the sample is a study of T cell changes during pregnancy in multiple sclerosis. The sequence derives from a female donor with multiple sclerosis, enrolled in a pregnancy study. The chain employs TRBV6-6 and TRBJ2-7, with 7 bases aligning to TRBD2. The starting material was CD4+ T cells from peripheral blood mononuclear cells, obtained after pregnancy. Written as DNA, the CDR3 is TGTGCCAGCAGCCCAACGGGGGGAGGGGAGCAGTACTTC. It codes for CASSPTGGGEQYF.